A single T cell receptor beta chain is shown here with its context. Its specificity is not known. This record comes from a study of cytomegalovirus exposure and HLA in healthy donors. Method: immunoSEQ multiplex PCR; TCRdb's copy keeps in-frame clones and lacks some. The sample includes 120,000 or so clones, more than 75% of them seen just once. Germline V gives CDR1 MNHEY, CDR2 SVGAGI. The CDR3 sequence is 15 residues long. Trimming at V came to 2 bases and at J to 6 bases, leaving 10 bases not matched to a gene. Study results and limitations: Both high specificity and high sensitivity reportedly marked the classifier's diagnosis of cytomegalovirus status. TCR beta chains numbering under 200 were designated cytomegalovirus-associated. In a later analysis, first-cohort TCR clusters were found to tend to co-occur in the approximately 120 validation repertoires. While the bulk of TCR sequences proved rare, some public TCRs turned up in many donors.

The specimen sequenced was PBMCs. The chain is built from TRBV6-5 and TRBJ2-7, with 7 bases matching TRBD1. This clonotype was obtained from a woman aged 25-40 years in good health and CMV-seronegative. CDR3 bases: TGTGCCAGCAGTTACGAGGGGGCACGGGCTACCGAGCAGTACTTC. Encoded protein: CASSYEGARATEQYF.